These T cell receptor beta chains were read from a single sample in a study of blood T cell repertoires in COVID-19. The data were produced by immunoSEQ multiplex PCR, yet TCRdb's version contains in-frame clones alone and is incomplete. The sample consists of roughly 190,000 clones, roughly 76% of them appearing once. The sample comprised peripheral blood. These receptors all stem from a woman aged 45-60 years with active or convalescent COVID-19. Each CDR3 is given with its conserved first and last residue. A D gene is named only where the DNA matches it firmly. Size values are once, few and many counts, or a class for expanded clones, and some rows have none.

CDR3nt: TGTGCCAGCAGCTTAGAAGCCACCGGGACAGGGGTCTCCTACGAGCAGTACTTC
CDR3aa: CASSLEATGTGVSYEQYF
abundance: few
j_gene: TRBJ2-7
d_gene: TRBD1
len: 18
v_gene: TRBV7-2

CDR3nt: TGTGCCAGCAGAGCCGGGAGGGGTCCAGGGGCACCCCTCCACTTT
CDR3aa: CASRAGRGPGAPLHF
abundance: NA
j_gene: TRBJ1-6
d_gene: NA
len: 15
v_gene: TRBV6-5

CDR3nt: TGCGCCAGCAGCCTCCGCCGGGGTAACACTGAAGCTTTCTTT
CDR3aa: CASSLRRGNTEAFF
abundance: NA
j_gene: TRBJ1-1
d_gene: NA
len: 14
v_gene: TRBV4-3

CDR3nt: TGTGCCAGCAGCTTAGATGGGGAGGGGTTCTATAATTCACCCCTCCACTTT
CDR3aa: CASSLDGEGFYNSPLHF
abundance: NA
j_gene: TRBJ1-6
d_gene: NA
len: 17
v_gene: TRBV11-2

CDR3nt: TGTGCCAGTAGGAAAGACAGGGCGAGCCGGGCCACTGAAGCTTTCTTT
CDR3aa: CASRKDRASRATEAFF
abundance: few
j_gene: TRBJ1-1
d_gene: TRBD1
len: 16
v_gene: TRBV19

CDR3nt: TGTGCCAGCAGCTTAGCGACCGGGACTAGCGGGGGGGCAGATACGCAGTATTTT
CDR3aa: CASSLATGTSGGADTQYF
abundance: NA
j_gene: TRBJ2-3
d_gene: TRBD2
len: 18
v_gene: TRBV7-2

CDR3nt: TGTGCCAGCAGTACTAGCGGGGGGGCGGAGACCCAGTACTTC
CDR3aa: CASSTSGGAETQYF
abundance: NA
j_gene: TRBJ2-5
d_gene: TRBD2
len: 14
v_gene: TRBV6-5

CDR3nt: TGTGCCAGCAGCCAAGATAAGAGAACAGGGCCCGGGGAGCTGTTTTTT
CDR3aa: CASSQDKRTGPGELFF
abundance: NA
j_gene: TRBJ2-2
d_gene: NA
len: 16
v_gene: TRBV4-2

CDR3nt: TGTGCCAGCAGCCAACTTGGGACAACCCTGAACACTGAAGCTTTCTTT
CDR3aa: CASSQLGTTLNTEAFF
abundance: NA
j_gene: TRBJ1-1
d_gene: NA
len: 16
v_gene: TRBV3-1/TRBV3-2

CDR3nt: TGCAGCGTAGAAGGGGGGCGGTCCACTGAAGCTTTCTTT
CDR3aa: CSVEGGRSTEAFF
abundance: once
j_gene: TRBJ1-1
d_gene: NA
len: 13
v_gene: TRBV29-1

CDR3nt: TGTGCCAGTAGTCCCCTCATGGCGGGAGGGCTGGAGTTCTTC
CDR3aa: CASSPLMAGGLEFF
abundance: NA
j_gene: TRBJ2-1
d_gene: TRBD2
len: 14
v_gene: TRBV19

CDR3nt: TGTGCCAGCAGTTACTTTGCGGGGGGGCCATTGGAGACCCAGTACTTC
CDR3aa: CASSYFAGGPLETQYF
abundance: NA
j_gene: TRBJ2-5
d_gene: TRBD2
len: 16
v_gene: TRBV6-2/TRBV6-3

CDR3nt: TGTGCCAGCAGTTCCCCGGGACAGGGGGACACCGGGGAGCTGTTTTTT
CDR3aa: CASSSPGQGDTGELFF
abundance: NA
j_gene: TRBJ2-2
d_gene: TRBD1
len: 16
v_gene: TRBV6-5

CDR3nt: TGTGCCAGCAGTGGGACAGGGATTGAGACCCAGTACTTC
CDR3aa: CASSGTGIETQYF
abundance: NA
j_gene: TRBJ2-5
d_gene: TRBD1
len: 13
v_gene: TRBV2

CDR3nt: TGTGCCAGCAGTTTAGGAGGTTATGGCTACACCTTC
CDR3aa: CASSLGGYGYTF
abundance: NA
j_gene: TRBJ1-2
d_gene: NA
len: 12
v_gene: TRBV28

CDR3nt: TGTGCCTCCCCTTCAGCAGGGTTT
CDR3aa: CASPSAGF
abundance: NA
j_gene: TRBJ1-6
d_gene: NA
len: 8
v_gene: TRBV30

CDR3nt: TGTGCCAGCATCCTGACTAGCGCCTCCTACGAGCAGTACTTC
CDR3aa: CASILTSASYEQYF
abundance: NA
j_gene: TRBJ2-7
d_gene: TRBD2
len: 14
v_gene: TRBV2

CDR3nt: TGTGCCAGCAGGGACAGGGACACTGAAGCTTTCTTT
CDR3aa: CASRDRDTEAFF
abundance: once
j_gene: TRBJ1-1
d_gene: TRBD1
len: 12
v_gene: TRBV27

CDR3nt: TGTGCCAGCAGTACCCCTAGCGGAGCTAACACCGGGGAGCTGTTTTTT
CDR3aa: CASSTPSGANTGELFF
abundance: NA
j_gene: TRBJ2-2
d_gene: TRBD2
len: 16
v_gene: TRBV27

CDR3nt: TGTGCCAGCAGCTTGACAGGGGGCCATGGCTACACCTTC
CDR3aa: CASSLTGGHGYTF
abundance: NA
j_gene: TRBJ1-2
d_gene: TRBD1
len: 13
v_gene: TRBV5-4

CDR3nt: TGCGCCAGCAGCCGCGTTTCGGTGGACAATGAGCAGTTCTTC
CDR3aa: CASSRVSVDNEQFF
abundance: NA
j_gene: TRBJ2-1
d_gene: NA
len: 14
v_gene: TRBV5-1

CDR3nt: TGCGCCAGCAGCCAACAGGGTGGGGCAGATACGCAGTATTTT
CDR3aa: CASSQQGGADTQYF
abundance: NA
j_gene: TRBJ2-3
d_gene: NA
len: 14
v_gene: TRBV4-3

CDR3nt: TGTGCCACCAGCAGAGATAGCGGGGGAGAGACCCAGTACTTC
CDR3aa: CATSRDSGGETQYF
abundance: NA
j_gene: TRBJ2-5
d_gene: TRBD2
len: 14
v_gene: TRBV15

CDR3nt: TGTGCCAGCAGCCCCTGGTTGGGAGGTACTGAAGCTTTCTTT
CDR3aa: CASSPWLGGTEAFF
abundance: NA
j_gene: TRBJ1-1
d_gene: NA
len: 14
v_gene: TRBV9

CDR3nt: TGTGCCTGTTCCCAGGGGGTTGTTGGAAACACCATATATTTT
CDR3aa: CACSQGVVGNTIYF
abundance: many
j_gene: TRBJ1-3
d_gene: TRBD1
len: 14
v_gene: TRBV7-8

CDR3nt: TGTGCCAGCAGCGTGGGGGGACCGAAAAGCTCTGGAAACACCATATATTTT
CDR3aa: CASSVGGPKSSGNTIYF
abundance: NA
j_gene: TRBJ1-3
d_gene: NA
len: 17
v_gene: TRBV9